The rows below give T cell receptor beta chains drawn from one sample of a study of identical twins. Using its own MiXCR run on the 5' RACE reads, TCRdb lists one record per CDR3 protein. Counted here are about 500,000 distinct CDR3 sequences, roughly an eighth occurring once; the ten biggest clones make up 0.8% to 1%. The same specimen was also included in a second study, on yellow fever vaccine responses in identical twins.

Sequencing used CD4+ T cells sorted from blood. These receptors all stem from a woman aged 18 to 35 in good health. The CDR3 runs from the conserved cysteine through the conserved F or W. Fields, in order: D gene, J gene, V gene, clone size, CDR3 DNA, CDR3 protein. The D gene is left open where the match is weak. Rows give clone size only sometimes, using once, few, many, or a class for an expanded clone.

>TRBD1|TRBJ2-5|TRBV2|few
TGTGCCAGCAGGGAGTTCCCGGGACAGGGGAGAGGGGAGACCCAGTACTTC
CASREFPGQGRGETQYF
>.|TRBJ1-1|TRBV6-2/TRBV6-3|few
TGTGCCAGCAGTAAAGACACCCAGGGCACTGAAGCTTTCTTT
CASSKDTQGTEAFF
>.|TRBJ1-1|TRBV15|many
TGTGCCACCAGCAGAGATCAGAGGGGCACTGAAGCTTTCTTT
CATSRDQRGTEAFF
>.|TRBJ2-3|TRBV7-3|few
TGTGCCAGCAGCTTAACTAGTTTCACAGATACGCAGTATTTT
CASSLTSFTDTQYF
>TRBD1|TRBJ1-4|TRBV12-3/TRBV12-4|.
TGTGCCAGCAGTTTAGCTCTAACAGGGGGAGTTAATGAAAAACTGTTTTTT
CASSLALTGGVNEKLFF
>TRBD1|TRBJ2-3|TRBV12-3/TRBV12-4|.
TGTGCCATCTGTTTAGCCCGACCCGGACAGGGAATAAGCACAGATACGCAGTATTTT
CAICLARPGQGISTDTQYF
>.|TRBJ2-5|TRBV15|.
TGTGCCACCAGCAGAGTGCCGGGGCAGAAAGAGACCCAGTACTTC
CATSRVPGQKETQYF
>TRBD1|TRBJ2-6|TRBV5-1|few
TGCGCCAGCAGCTTGGGACAGGGGGCTGGGGCCAACGTCCTGACTTTC
CASSLGQGAGANVLTF
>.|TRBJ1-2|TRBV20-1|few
TGCAGTGCTGGGGCCTTAGGGGGGCGGGACTATGGCTACACCTTC
CSAGALGGRDYGYTF
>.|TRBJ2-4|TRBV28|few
TGTGCCAGCAGTTTCACCGAGCTAGCCAAAAACATTCAGTACTTC
CASSFTELAKNIQYF
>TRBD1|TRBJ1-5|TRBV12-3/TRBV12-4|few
TGTGCCAGCAGTTCACAGGGGCAGGGGTATAATCAGCCCCAGCATTTT
CASSSQGQGYNQPQHF
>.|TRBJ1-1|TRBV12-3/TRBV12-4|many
TGTGCCAGCAGTTTATCGGGGGCTGAAGCTTTCTTT
CASSLSGAEAFF
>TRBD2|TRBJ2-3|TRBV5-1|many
TGCGCCAGCAGCCCGGGACTAACACCTCCCCCGGATACGCAGTATTTT
CASSPGLTPPPDTQYF
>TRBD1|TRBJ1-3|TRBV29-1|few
TGCAGCGTTGAAGATCGGGGGACAGGGAGCGGAAACACCATATATTTT
CSVEDRGTGSGNTIYF
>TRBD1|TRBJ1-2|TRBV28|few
TGTGCCAGCAGTTTACCCGACAGGGCCTACAACTATGGCTACACCTTC
CASSLPDRAYNYGYTF
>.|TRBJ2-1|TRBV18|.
TGTGCCAGCTCACCCCATCCGGGGGATGAGCAGTTCTTC
CASSPHPGDEQFF